What follows are 29 T cell receptor beta chains derived from one specimen sequenced in a study of regulatory T cells in long-lasting Graves disease (dated by TCRdb to the early 2020s). This sample's time point label indicates: newly diagnosed GD, antithyroid drugs for less than 3 months. For both TCR sequencing and RNA sequencing, RNA was extracted from PBMCs in TRIzol. Receptor libraries were prepared by multiplex PCR. Sequencer: Illumina HiSeq 4000. CDR3 regions were amplified by Arm-PCR with iRepertoire HTBI primers to construct TCR beta libraries. TCRdb took the public reads, trimmed them with fastp at Q25, ran MiXCR for clone calling and kept in-frame beta chains. Duplicate CDR3 protein sequences are folded into a single record with the most common DNA and genes. The table for this sample lists under 300,000 distinct CDR3 sequences; around 20% of them were counted only once. Clones ranked in the top ten supply approximately 15% of the sample.

The sequencing used peripheral blood mononuclear cells (PBMCs), collected at new diagnosis, from a patient treated with antithyroid drugs. These receptors were collected from a female donor with Graves disease.

This clonotype has a handful of counts. This may be a read error: a much more frequent sequence differs by one nucleotide. The rearrangement links TRBV28 to TRBJ1-5; D is ambiguous. With 3 bases removed from V and 3 bases from J, the gap between germline ends came to 3 bases. CDR1 MDHEN and CDR2 SYDVKM come from the germline V gene. CDR3 size: 12 residues. The CDR3 loop is CASSLINQPQHF. CDR3 sequence (DNA): TGTGCCAGCAGTTTGATCAATCAGCCCCAGCATTTT.

This clonotype has ten or more counts. The V and J genes are TRBV10-1 and TRBJ2-1; D possibly matches TRBD1 or TRBD2 (7 bases each). The CDR3 runs 16 residues. Germline CDR1 reads WNHNN; CDR2 reads SYGVQD (reference sequence). Trimming pared 3 bases from V and 4 bases from J, leaving 16 bases between. The chain's CDR3 is CASSDRGGQNYNEQFF. The CDR3 coding sequence is TGCGCCAGCAGTGATAGGGGGGGACAGAATTACAATGAGCAGTTCTTC.

This clonotype was seen a single time. It may be a read error: a sequence one base away is much more abundant. CDR3 sequence (DNA): TGTGCCAGCAGCAGGGGAGGTAGGAACACTGAAGCTTTCTTT. Protein product: CASSRGGRNTEAFF. The chain carries TRBV7-9 and TRBJ1-1, with a tentative D call TRBD1 (5 bases). CDR3 size: 14 residues. The V end was cut by 5 bases, the J end by 1 base, with 11 bases between. Germline V gives CDR1 SEHNR, CDR2 FQNEAQ (reference sequence).

This clonotype appeared many times. This chain joins TRBV6-1 and TRBJ1-1; no clear D gene. The germline CDR1 and CDR2 sequences are MNHNS and SASEGT. The CDR3 runs to 11 residues. The V gene lost 6 bases and the J gene lost 6 bases, with 8 bases spanning the gap. CDR3 sequence (DNA): TGTGCCAGCAGGATGTTGGCTGAAGCTTTCTTT. Encoded protein: CASRMLAEAFF.

This clonotype was observed many times. The J gene is TRBJ2-1, the V gene TRBV7-8; TRBD2 aligns across 11 bases. The V gene's germline CDR1 is SGHVS and CDR2 FQNEAQ. This CDR3 comprises 14 residues. V shed 7 bases, J shed 9 bases, and the junction held 8 bases outside the gene matches. As DNA, the CDR3 is TGTGCCAGCAAGGGACTAGCGGCAATGGGTGAGCAGTTCTTC. Protein: CASKGLAAMGEQFF.

This clonotype occurred many times. This chain connects TRBV28 to TRBJ2-5, with 11 bases lining up with TRBD1. V shed 6 bases, J shed 1 base, and the junction held 4 bases outside the gene matches. CDR1 is MDHEN, CDR2 SYDVKM, per germline. There are 15 residues in the CDR3. CDR3 bases: TGTGCCAGCAGGGGGACAGGGGGAGTCCAAGAGACCCAGTACTTC. This sequence encodes CASRGTGGVQETQYF.

This clonotype was observed at least ten times. The CDR3 region has the DNA TGTGCCAGCGTTCGGGGGGGGGCTAGCTACAATGAGCAGTTCTTC. It yields the protein CASVRGGASYNEQFF. The chain combines TRBV7-2 with TRBJ2-1, with 8 bases fitting TRBD2. The CDR3 extends over 15 amino acids. The V and J ends lost 8 bases and 3 bases, in that order; junction bases with no gene match: 9. Germline V gives CDR1 SGHTA, CDR2 FQGNSA. Variable domain in full (rest from reference TRBV7-2 and TRBJ2-1): GAGVSQSPSNKVTEKGKDVELRCDPISGHTALYWYRQSLGQGLEFLIYFQGNSAPDKSGLPSDRFSAERTGGSVSTLTIQRTQQEDSAVYLCASVRGGASYNEQFFGPGTRLTVL.

This clonotype was counted many times. This chain links TRBV20-1 with TRBJ2-5; D remains ambiguous. Germline CDR1 DFQATT, CDR2 SNEGSKA (reference sequence). The CDR3 runs 12 residues. Trimming removed 6 bases from V and 7 bases from J, with 15 bases in between. In DNA, the CDR3 is TGCAGTGCGATGACCGTCCCGGGGACCCAGTACTTC. Protein product: CSAMTVPGTQYF.

This clonotype was observed at least ten times. The rearrangement links TRBV5-1 to TRBJ2-7, with 9 positions matching TRBD2. The trim removed 0 bases at V and 0 bases at J, leaving 4 bases unmatched. The germline gives CDR1 SGHRS, CDR2 YFSETQ. This CDR3 contains 16 residues. The DNA of the CDR3 is TGCGCCAGCAGCTTGGCCGCAGCGGGGGGCTCCTACGAGCAGTACTTC. The encoded protein is CASSLAAAGGSYEQYF.

There are many counts of this clonotype. The chain employs TRBV11-2 and TRBJ1-5, with no clear D. CDR1 is SGHAT, CDR2 FQNNGV, per germline. There are 15 residues in the CDR3. The V and J ends lost 0 bases and 9 bases respectively, with 15 bases between them. In DNA form, the CDR3 reads TGTGCCAGCAGCTTAGAGGCAGGCGGCTATGGGCCCCAGCATTTT. Its protein product is CASSLEAGGYGPQHF. The complete variable domain, with remaining parts taken from reference TRBV11-2 and TRBJ1-5, reads EAGVAQSPRYKIIEKRQSVAFWCNPISGHATLYWYQQILGQGPKLLIQFQNNGVVDDSQLPKDRFSAERLKGVDSTLKIQPAKLEDSAVYLCASSLEAGGYGPQHFGDGTRLSIL.

Details on this clonotype: A much larger clone lies a single base off, so this may be a read error. This rearrangement joins TRBV6-2 or TRBV6-3 to TRBJ1-5; D ambiguous. CDR1 and CDR2 (germline): MNHEY, SVGEGT. V gave up 10 bases and J gave up 6 bases, with 13 bases separating them. The CDR3 totals 12 residues. This chain's CDR3 is CANNTVLQPQHF. CDR3 bases: TGTGCCAACAATACGGTGCTTCAGCCCCAGCATTTT.

This clonotype has a count of ten or more. The genes are TRBV7-8 and TRBJ1-1, with 11 bases fitting TRBD1. There are 15 residues in the CDR3. Germline CDR1 reads SGHVS; CDR2 reads FQNEAQ. J lost 6 bases, V lost 5 bases, and 8 bases had no gene match. The CDR3 sequence: CASSPRTGGDAEAFF. The CDR3 DNA sequence: TGTGCCAGCAGCCCAAGGACAGGGGGCGACGCTGAAGCTTTCTTT.

This clonotype was recorded at least ten times. The chain couples TRBV7-6 to TRBJ2-2; perhaps D is TRBD1 or TRBD2 (6 bases each). The CDR3 extends over 16 amino acids. Between the trimmed V and J ends, which lost 3 bases and 1 base, there was a span of 12 bases. Germline assignment: CDR1 SGHVS and CDR2 FNYEAQ. CDR3 sequence: CASSLRAGQNTGELFF. The CDR3 DNA reads TGTGCCAGCAGCTTGAGGGCGGGACAGAACACCGGGGAGCTGTTTTTT.

This clonotype showed up just a few times. This chain connects TRBV11-2 to TRBJ2-2; D is possibly TRBD1 (5 bases). Germline lookup yields CDR1 SGHAT and CDR2 FQNNGV. CDR3 length: 15 amino acids. Trimming cost V 0 bases and J 7 bases, with 12 bases left between them. CDR3 DNA sequence: TGTGCCAGCAGCTTAGATCCAGGGCGGAACGGGGAGCTGTTTTTT. This sequence encodes CASSLDPGRNGELFF. The entire variable domain, with the rest obtained from reference TRBV11-2 and TRBJ2-2, is as follows: EAGVAQSPRYKIIEKRQSVAFWCNPISGHATLYWYQQILGQGPKLLIQFQNNGVVDDSQLPKDRFSAERLKGVDSTLKIQPAKLEDSAVYLCASSLDPGRNGELFFGEGSRLTVL.

In this sample, this clonotype turned up many times. V usage is TRBV27 and J usage is TRBJ1-5; no clear D. Germline V gives CDR1 MNHEY, CDR2 SMNVEV (reference sequence). The CDR3 has 16 residues. Trimming removed 0 bases from V and 9 bases from J, with 18 bases in between. In nucleotides, the CDR3 is TGTGCCAGCAGTTTATCAGGCAGGAGCGTTGTGATGCCCCAGCATTTT. Translation: CASSLSGRSVVMPQHF.

V and J are TRBV7-2 and TRBJ2-2; 10 bases match TRBD2. Losses at the gene ends were 5 bases for V and 2 bases for J; bases not matched to a gene: 2. CDR1 SGHTA and CDR2 FQGNSA come from the germline V gene. This CDR3 comprises 15 residues. The CDR3 DNA follows: TGTGCCAGCAGCACTAGCGGGGTAAACACCGGGGAGCTGTTTTTT. Its protein product is CASSTSGVNTGELFF.

The chain couples TRBV12-3 or TRBV12-4 to TRBJ2-1; 9 bases are shared with TRBD1. With V trimmed by 6 bases and J by 2 bases, 2 bases remained unmatched. The CDR3 contains 14 residues. The CDR3 loop is CASRGTGTYNEQFF. CDR3 DNA: TGTGCCAGCAGGGGGACAGGGACCTACAATGAGCAGTTCTTC.

On this clonotype: A much bigger clone sits one base away, suggesting this may be a read error. V usage is TRBV4-2 and J usage is TRBJ1-4, with 8 bases identical to TRBD1. Germline CDR1 LGHNA, CDR2 YNFKEQ. The CDR3 is 14 residues long. The CDR3: CASSMDRVNGKLFF. CDR3 DNA: TGTGCCAGCAGCATGGACAGGGTAAATGGAAAACTGTTTTTT.

This clonotype was found once. This rearrangement joins TRBV2 to TRBJ2-7, with D possibly being TRBD1 or TRBD2 (6 bases each). CDR1 and CDR2 from the germline V gene are SNHLY and FYNNEI. CDR3 length: 15 amino acids. V was shortened by 4 bases and J by 4 bases, with 17 bases between the two germline ends. The DNA of the CDR3 is TGTGCCAGCAGTGCCCTTTCCCGGGGGCCGTACGAGCAGTACTTC. This gives the protein CASSALSRGPYEQYF.

Points on this clonotype: With a far larger clone one base away, a read error is the likely cause. This CDR3 reads CASSTYQETQYF. The CDR3 DNA is TGTGCCAGCAGCACCTACCAAGAGACCCAGTACTTC. The chain employs TRBV11-2 and TRBJ2-5, with D unresolved. CDR1 is SGHAT, CDR2 FQNNGV, per germline. This CDR3 has 12 residues. Trimming shortened V by 5 bases and J by 0 bases, and 4 bases separated the two germline ends.

In its sample, this clonotype was seen a few times. This may be a read error, as it is one base from a much larger clone. This chain links TRBV9 with TRBJ2-3; TRBD1 matches 9 bases. Germline assignment: CDR1 SGDLS and CDR2 YYNGEE. This CDR3 is 15 amino acids long. V gave up 0 bases and J gave up 4 bases; unmatched junction bases: 3. CDR3 in DNA: TGTGCCAGCAGCGTAGAGGGACAGGGTGCAGATACGCAGTATTTT. Its translation is CASSVEGQGADTQYF.

This clonotype was counted ten times or more. A read error may produce the germline difference seen at one junction end. V and J are TRBV2 and TRBJ1-2, with D possibly matching TRBD1 (6 bases). The germline V gene encodes CDR1 SNHLY and CDR2 FYNNEI. The CDR3 loop spans 11 amino acids. In nucleotides, the CDR3 is TGTGCCAGCAGTGAAATGGACAGTTCCGACTTC. This translates into CASSEMDSSDF.

The sample holds many counts of this clonotype. The genes are TRBV6-2 or TRBV6-3 and TRBJ2-1; D remains unclear. Germline CDR1 reads MNHEY; CDR2 reads SVGEGT. The CDR3 runs to 13 residues. Trimming cost V 4 bases and J 9 bases, with 13 bases left between them. The CDR3 DNA reads as TGTGCCAGCAGTTTCTGCTGGTCGTGTGAGCAGTTCTTC. This gives the protein CASSFCWSCEQFF.

The chain has TRBV9 and TRBJ2-1, with 9 bases lining up with TRBD2. V was pared by 3 bases and J by 6 bases, with 7 bases of the junction left unmatched. Germline values: CDR1 SGDLS, CDR2 YYNGEE. The CDR3 consists of 15 residues. CDR3 nucleotide sequence: TGTGCCAGCAGCGCCTCGGGACTAGCAATCAATGAGCAGTTCTTC. This encodes CASSASGLAINEQFF.

On this clonotype: This sequence is one base from a far larger clone and is likely a read error. The chain uses TRBV12-3 or TRBV12-4 and TRBJ2-3; D tentatively fits TRBD1 or TRBD2 (6 bases each). Deletions cut 5 bases from V and 2 bases from J, with 17 bases between. This CDR3 comprises 16 residues. CDR3 DNA: TGTGCCAGCAGTGATTCGCGGGACACGTACACAGATACGCAGTATTTT. It yields the protein CASSDSRDTYTDTQYF.

The sample holds many counts of this clonotype. This chain links TRBV28 with TRBJ2-7; D is uncertain. Germline CDR1 is MDHEN and CDR2 is SYDVKM. V was trimmed by 8 bases and J by 2 bases, leaving 19 bases between them. The CDR3 covers 15 residues. CDR3 coding DNA: TGTGCCAGCCATCCTTCTGGCGTCGCCGCCTACGAGCAGTACTTC. Amino acids: CASHPSGVAAYEQYF.

The chain has TRBV2 and TRBJ2-7; TRBD2 matches at 9 bases. This CDR3 is built from 15 residues. V trimming: 4 bases; J trimming: 5 bases; junction bases outside the gene matches: 9. The germline gives CDR1 SNHLY, CDR2 FYNNEI. The CDR3, as DNA: TGTGCCAGCAGTGCTCTAGCGGGACGAGACCACGAGCAGTACTTC. Translating gives CASSALAGRDHEQYF.

This clonotype was observed at least ten times. This chain joins TRBV6-1 and TRBJ2-1; tentative D call: TRBD2 (5 bases). CDR1 and CDR2 from the germline V gene are MNHNS and SASEGT. The ends were cut back, 4 bases at V and 6 bases at J, with 13 bases in the middle. CDR3 length equals 14 residues. CDR3 sequence (DNA): TGTGCCAGCAGTGCGCTGGCGGGTACCAATGAGCAGTTCTTC. The encoded protein is CASSALAGTNEQFF.

This clonotype has at least ten counts. The chain has TRBV12-3 or TRBV12-4 and TRBJ2-7, with 7 bases that match TRBD1. This CDR3 spans 13 amino acids. V was clipped by 2 bases and J by 6 bases; unmatched bases: 4. DNA of the CDR3: TGTGCCAGCAGTTTACTGGCAGGGGGCGAGCAGTACTTC. This translates into CASSLLAGGEQYF.